A single sample gave rise to the 8 T cell receptor beta chains below, sequenced in a study of early T cells in non-severe SARS-CoV-2 infection. MiXCR was run by TCRdb on the 5' RACE reads, yielding one entry per CDR3 protein. The table shows 90,000 to 130,000 distinct CDR3 sequences, with roughly 12% occurring only once. Sequencing input: whole blood. The receptors come from an adult who was a healthcare worker with PCR-confirmed SARS-CoV-2 infection or an uninfected control (not recorded which).

This clonotype has just one count. V is TRBV4-1 and J is TRBJ1-2; TRBD1 aligns across 10 bases. Germline loops: CDR1 MGHRA, CDR2 YSYEKL. The CDR3 is made up of 15 amino acids. The V gene end was trimmed by 6 bases and the J gene end by 3 bases; junction bases not matched to a gene: 7. The CDR3 sequence is CASRQRQGAHYGYTF. CDR3 nucleotide sequence: TGCGCCAGCAGGCAGAGACAGGGGGCGCACTATGGCTACACCTTC.

This clonotype has ten or more counts. V and J are TRBV12-3 or TRBV12-4 and TRBJ1-2, with 7 bases lining up with TRBD1. J lost 3 bases, V lost 6 bases, and 7 bases had no gene match. The CDR3 is 14 amino acids. CDR3 sequence reads: CASSLGGADYGYTF. In nucleotides, the CDR3 is TGTGCCAGCAGCCTAGGGGGCGCGGACTATGGCTACACCTTC.

This clonotype was observed many times. The chain uses TRBV7-6 and TRBJ2-2, with 10 bases lining up with TRBD2. The CDR3 totals 17 residues. V was pared by 4 bases and J by 5 bases, with 10 bases of the junction left unmatched. Germline V lookup: CDR1 SGHVS, CDR2 FNYEAQ. For the CDR3, the DNA is TGTGCCAGCAGCTCGGTCGTGCTAGCGGGGGTGACCGGGGAGCTGTTTTTT. It is translated as CASSSVVLAGVTGELFF.

The V and J genes are TRBV18 and TRBJ2-1; perhaps TRBD2 as D (5 bases). The CDR3 length is 13 residues. Trimming took 6 bases from V and 2 from J, leaving 8 bases between them. The V gene's germline CDR1 is KGHSH and CDR2 LQKENI. The CDR3 coding sequence is TGTGCCAGCTCCACCGGGGCCTACAATGAGCAGTTCTTC. Protein: CASSTGAYNEQFF.

The chain combines TRBV7-8 with TRBJ1-5, with unresolved D. V was clipped by 1 base and J by 0 bases, with 19 bases between them. CDR1 and CDR2 from the germline V gene are SGHVS and FQNEAQ. The CDR3 runs 19 residues. CDR3 region: CASSLGALRGGYSNQPQHF. The CDR3 DNA is TGTGCCAGCAGCTTAGGGGCCCTCCGGGGTGGGTATAGCAATCAGCCCCAGCATTTT. The whole variable domain, filled in from reference TRBV7-8 and TRBJ1-5, reads GAGVSQSPRYKVAKRGQDVALRCDPISGHVSLFWYQQALGQGPEFLTYFQNEAQLDKSGLPSDRFFAERPEGSVSTLKIQRTQQEDSAVYLCASSLGALRGGYSNQPQHFGDGTRLSIL.

This clonotype was picked up a small number of times. The genes are TRBV13 and TRBJ1-3, with D maybe TRBD1 (6 bases). The V gene lost 5 bases and the J gene lost 1 base, with 15 bases spanning the gap. The CDR3 covers 16 residues. Germline V gene sequence: CDR1 PRHDT, CDR2 FYEKMQ (reference sequence). CDR3 coding DNA: TGTGCCAGCAGCCCGACCCGGGACATATCTGGAAACACCATATATTTT. It is translated as CASSPTRDISGNTIYF.

The CDR3 DNA is TGTGCCAGAGAGGACAGGTGCTCCTACAATGAGCAGTTCTTC. This translates into CAREDRCSYNEQFF. The genes are TRBV27 and TRBJ2-1, with 7 nucleotides matching TRBD1. The CDR3 has 14 amino acids. V was pared by 9 bases and J by 0 bases, with 5 bases of the junction left unmatched. Germline lookup yields CDR1 MNHEY and CDR2 SMNVEV (reference sequence).

This clonotype was seen ten or more times. The chain joins TRBV28 to TRBJ2-5; perhaps D is TRBD1 or TRBD2 (5 bases each). The V gene lost 4 bases and the J gene lost 3 bases, with 9 bases spanning the gap. The germline CDR1 and CDR2 sequences are MDHEN and SYDVKM. The CDR3 sequence is 13 residues long. The CDR3 nucleotides read TGTGCCAGCAGTTCGAGGGGAGAAGAGACCCAGTACTTC. It yields the protein CASSSRGEETQYF.